This T cell receptor beta chain derives from a study of read filtering for tumor transcriptome and immune sequencing. Study results and limitations: Approximately 80% of IR-seq clonotypes had one read, totaling about 3.5% of reads; RNA-seq: 74.6% and 44.6%.

This library used roughly 400 ng RNA and molecular barcoded adaptors spanning alpha/delta and beta/gamma chains. TCRdb analysed the reads with MiXCR anew, one entry per CDR3 protein. The top ten clones hold roughly 15% of a sample with about 46,000 distinct CDR3 sequences, about 12% of them seen once. V lost 5 bases and J lost 7, with 11 bases in between. This CDR3 is built from 13 residues. CDR1 is SGHAT, CDR2 FQNNGV, per germline. This clonotype showed up many times. Its specificity is not known. Sequencing used a population of CD138-negative cells sorted from bone marrow. The receptor was isolated from a donor at least 40 years old with multiple myeloma. This chain connects TRBV11-2 to TRBJ2-2; D may be TRBD2 (5 bases). As DNA, the CDR3 is TGTGCCAGCAGCCCCCGGGAAGGCGGGGAGCTGTTTTTT. It encodes CASSPREGGELFF. The variable domain in full, completed from reference TRBV11-2 and TRBJ2-2, reads EAGVAQSPRYKIIEKRQSVAFWCNPISGHATLYWYQQILGQGPKLLIQFQNNGVVDDSQLPKDRFSAERLKGVDSTLKIQPAKLEDSAVYLCASSPREGGELFFGEGSRLTVL.